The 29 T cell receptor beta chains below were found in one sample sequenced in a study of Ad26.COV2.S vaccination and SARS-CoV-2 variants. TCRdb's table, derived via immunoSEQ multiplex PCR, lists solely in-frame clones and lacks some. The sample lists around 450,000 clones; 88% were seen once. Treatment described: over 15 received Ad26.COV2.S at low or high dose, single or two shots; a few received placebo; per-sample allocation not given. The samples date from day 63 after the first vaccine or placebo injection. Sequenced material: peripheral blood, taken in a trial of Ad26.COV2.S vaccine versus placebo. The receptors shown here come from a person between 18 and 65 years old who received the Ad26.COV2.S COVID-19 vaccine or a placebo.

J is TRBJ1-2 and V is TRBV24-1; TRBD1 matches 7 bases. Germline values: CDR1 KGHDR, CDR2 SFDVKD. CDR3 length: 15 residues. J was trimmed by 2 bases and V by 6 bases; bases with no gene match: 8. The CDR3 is CATSRGPGQNYGYTF. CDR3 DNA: TGTGCCACCAGTCGGGGACCGGGACAGAACTATGGCTACACCTTC.

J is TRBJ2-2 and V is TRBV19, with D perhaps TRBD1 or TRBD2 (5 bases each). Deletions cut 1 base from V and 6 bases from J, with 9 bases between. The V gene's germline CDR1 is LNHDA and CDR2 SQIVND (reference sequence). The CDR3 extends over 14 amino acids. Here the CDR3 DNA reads TGTGCCAGTAGTATAGGAGGGGATCCCGGGGAGCTGTTTTTT. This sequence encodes CASSIGGDPGELFF. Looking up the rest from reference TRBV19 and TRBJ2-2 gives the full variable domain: DGGITQSPKYLFRKEGQNVTLSCEQNLNHDAMYWYRQDPGQGLRLIYYSQIVNDFQKGDIAEGYSVSREKKESFPLTVTSAQKNPTAFYLCASSIGGDPGELFFGEGSRLTVL.

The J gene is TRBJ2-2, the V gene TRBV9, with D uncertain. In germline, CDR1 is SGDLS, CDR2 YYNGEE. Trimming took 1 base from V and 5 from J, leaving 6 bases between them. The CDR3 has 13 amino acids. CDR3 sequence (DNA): TGTGCCAGCAGCGTATATGGGACCGGGGAGCTGTTTTTT. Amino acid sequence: CASSVYGTGELFF.

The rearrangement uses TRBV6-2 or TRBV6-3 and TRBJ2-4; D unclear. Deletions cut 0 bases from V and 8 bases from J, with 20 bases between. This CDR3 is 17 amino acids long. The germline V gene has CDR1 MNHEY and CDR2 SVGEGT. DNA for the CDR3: TGTGCCAGCAGTTACTCGATCCCAGCAATAAAAGAGTACATTCAGTACTTC. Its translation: CASSYSIPAIKEYIQYF.

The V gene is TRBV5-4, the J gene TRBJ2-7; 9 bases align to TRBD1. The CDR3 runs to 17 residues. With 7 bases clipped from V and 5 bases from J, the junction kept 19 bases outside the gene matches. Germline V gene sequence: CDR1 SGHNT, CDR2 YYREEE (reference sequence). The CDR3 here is CASARRNWGQGGHEQYF. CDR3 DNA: TGTGCCAGCGCGAGAAGAAACTGGGGACAGGGTGGCCACGAGCAGTACTTC.

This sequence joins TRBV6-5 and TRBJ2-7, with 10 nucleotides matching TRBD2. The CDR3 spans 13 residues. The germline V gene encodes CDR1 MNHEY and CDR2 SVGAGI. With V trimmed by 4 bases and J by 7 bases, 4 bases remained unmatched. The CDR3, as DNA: TGTGCCAGCAGTTCCCAACTAGCGGGGGAGCAGTACTTC. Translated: CASSSQLAGEQYF.

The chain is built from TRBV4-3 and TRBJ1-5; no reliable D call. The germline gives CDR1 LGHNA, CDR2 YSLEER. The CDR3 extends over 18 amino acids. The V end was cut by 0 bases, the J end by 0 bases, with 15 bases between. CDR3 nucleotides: TGCGCCAGCAGCCAAGATGTTGTGGGTCATTATAGCAATCAGCCCCAGCATTTT. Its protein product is CASSQDVVGHYSNQPQHF.

CDR3: CASNSNTEAFF. The CDR3 DNA follows: TGTGCCAGTAACTCGAACACTGAAGCTTTCTTT. V and J are TRBV19 and TRBJ1-1; D is unclear. V lost 7 bases and J 1 base, leaving 4 bases between the germline ends. In germline, CDR1 is LNHDA, CDR2 SQIVND (reference sequence). CDR3 size: 11 residues.

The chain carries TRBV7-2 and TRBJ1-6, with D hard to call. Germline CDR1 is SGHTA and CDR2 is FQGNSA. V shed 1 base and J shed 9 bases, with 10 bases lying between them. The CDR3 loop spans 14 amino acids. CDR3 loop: CASSLGGLGSPLHF. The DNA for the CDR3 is TGTGCCAGCAGCTTAGGAGGGCTCGGTTCACCCCTCCACTTT.

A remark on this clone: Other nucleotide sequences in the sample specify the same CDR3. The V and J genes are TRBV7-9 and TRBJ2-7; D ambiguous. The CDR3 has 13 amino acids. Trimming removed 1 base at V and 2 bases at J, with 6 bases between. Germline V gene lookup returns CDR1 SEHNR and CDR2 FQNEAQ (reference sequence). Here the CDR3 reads CASSLEGPYEQYF. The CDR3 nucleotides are TGTGCCAGCAGCTTAGAGGGTCCCTACGAGCAGTACTTC.

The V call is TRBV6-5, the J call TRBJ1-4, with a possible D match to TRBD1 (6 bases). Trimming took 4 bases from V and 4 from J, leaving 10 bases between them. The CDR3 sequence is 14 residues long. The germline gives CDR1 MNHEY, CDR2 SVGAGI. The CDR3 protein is CASSLTGNNEKLFF. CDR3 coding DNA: TGTGCCAGCAGTTTGACAGGCAATAATGAAAAACTGTTTTTT.

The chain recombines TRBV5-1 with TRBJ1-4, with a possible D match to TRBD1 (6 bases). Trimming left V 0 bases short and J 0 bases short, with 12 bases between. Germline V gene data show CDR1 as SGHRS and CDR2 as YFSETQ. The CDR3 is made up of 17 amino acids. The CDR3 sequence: CASSLVGGTATNEKLFF. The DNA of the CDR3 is TGCGCCAGCAGCTTGGTGGGGGGCACGGCAACTAATGAAAAACTGTTTTTT.

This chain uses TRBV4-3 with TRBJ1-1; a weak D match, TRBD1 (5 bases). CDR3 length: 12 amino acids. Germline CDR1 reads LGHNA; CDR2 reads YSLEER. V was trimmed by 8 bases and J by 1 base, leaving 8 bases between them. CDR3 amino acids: CASGHQNTEAFF. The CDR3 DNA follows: TGCGCCAGCGGACATCAGAACACTGAAGCTTTCTTT.

CDR3 amino acids: CASTHGGRLDNEQFF. CDR3 DNA: TGTGCCAGCACCCATGGAGGAAGGCTTGACAATGAGCAGTTCTTC. The chain employs TRBV6-6 and TRBJ2-1, with D tentatively TRBD2 (5 bases). Trimming pared 7 bases from V and 5 bases from J, leaving 18 bases between. The CDR3 covers 15 residues. CDR1 and CDR2 (germline): MNHNY, SVGAGI (reference sequence).

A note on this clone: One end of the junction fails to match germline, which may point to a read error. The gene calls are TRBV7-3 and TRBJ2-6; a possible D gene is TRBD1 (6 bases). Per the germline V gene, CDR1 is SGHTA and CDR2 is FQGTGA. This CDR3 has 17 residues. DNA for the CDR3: TGTGCCAGCAGCCTAACTACAGGGATCTCTGGGGCCAACGTCCTGACTTTC. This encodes CASSLTTGISGANVLTF.

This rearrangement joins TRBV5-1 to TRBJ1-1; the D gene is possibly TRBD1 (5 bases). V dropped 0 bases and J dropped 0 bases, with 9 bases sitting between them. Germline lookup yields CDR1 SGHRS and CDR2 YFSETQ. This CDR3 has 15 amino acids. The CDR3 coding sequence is TGCGCCAGCAGCTTGGCTGTGACAGTGAACACTGAAGCTTTCTTT. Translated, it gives CASSLAVTVNTEAFF.

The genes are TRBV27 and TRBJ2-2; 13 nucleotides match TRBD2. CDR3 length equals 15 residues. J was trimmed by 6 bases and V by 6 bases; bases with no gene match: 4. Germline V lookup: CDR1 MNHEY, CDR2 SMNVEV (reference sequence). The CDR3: CASSGLAGVPGELFF. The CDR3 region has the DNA TGTGCCAGCAGCGGACTAGCGGGGGTCCCCGGGGAGCTGTTTTTT.

The CDR3 spells CASISGTGSHEQYF. The CDR3 coding sequence is TGTGCCAGCATTTCCGGGACAGGGAGTCACGAGCAGTACTTC. This rearrangement joins TRBV2 to TRBJ2-7; 9 bases are a match to TRBD1. This CDR3 comprises 14 residues. V lost 7 bases, J lost 5 bases, and 9 bases stayed unmatched. CDR1 and CDR2 from the germline V gene are SNHLY and FYNNEI. Complete variable domain (other parts from reference TRBV2 and TRBJ2-7): EPEVTQTPSHQVTQMGQEVILRCVPISNHLYFYWYRQILGQKVEFLVSFYNNEISEKSEIFDDQFSVERPDGSNFTLKIRSTKLEDSAMYFCASISGTGSHEQYFGPGTRLTVT.

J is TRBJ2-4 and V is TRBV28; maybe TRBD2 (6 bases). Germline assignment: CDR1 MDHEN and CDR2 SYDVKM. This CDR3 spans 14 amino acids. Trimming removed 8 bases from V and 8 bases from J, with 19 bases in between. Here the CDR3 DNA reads TGTGCCAGCGGCCCCGGGGGACCCGGGGACATTCAGTACTTC. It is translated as CASGPGGPGDIQYF.

CDR3 DNA: TGTGCCACCAGCAGAGCTACGGGCCTTAGCACAGATACGCAGTATTTT. Translated: CATSRATGLSTDTQYF. The genes are TRBV15 and TRBJ2-3, with D unclear. This CDR3 has 16 residues. Trimming stripped 1 base from V and 0 bases from J, with 11 bases between. Germline V gene data show CDR1 as LNHNV and CDR2 as YYDKDF (reference sequence).

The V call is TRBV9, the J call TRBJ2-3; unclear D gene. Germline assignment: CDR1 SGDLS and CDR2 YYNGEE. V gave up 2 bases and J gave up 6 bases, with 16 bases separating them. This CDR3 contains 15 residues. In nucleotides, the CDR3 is TGTGCCAGCAGCGTCCCCTTGGAAGGGCTGGATACGCAGTATTTT. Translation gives CASSVPLEGLDTQYF.

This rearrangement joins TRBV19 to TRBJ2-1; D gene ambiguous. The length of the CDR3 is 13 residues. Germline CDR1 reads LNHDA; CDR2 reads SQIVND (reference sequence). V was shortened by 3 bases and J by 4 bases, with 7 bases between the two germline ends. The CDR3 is CASSMSVYNEQFF. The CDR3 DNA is TGTGCCAGTAGTATGTCGGTTTACAATGAGCAGTTCTTC.

CDR3 protein: CASSESRASGGSEQYF. The CDR3 DNA reads as TGTGCCAGCAGTGAATCCCGGGCTAGCGGGGGGTCGGAGCAGTACTTC. The J gene is TRBJ2-7, the V gene TRBV6-1; 11 bases map to TRBD2. The ends lost 2 bases at V and 7 bases at J; junction bases unmatched: 10. Germline assignment: CDR1 MNHNS and CDR2 SASEGT. This CDR3 has 16 amino acids.

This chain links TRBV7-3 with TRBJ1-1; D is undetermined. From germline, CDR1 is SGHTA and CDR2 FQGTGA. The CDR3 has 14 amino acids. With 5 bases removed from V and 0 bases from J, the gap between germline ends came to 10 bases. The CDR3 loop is CASSLYSLNTEAFF. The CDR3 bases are TGTGCCAGCAGCCTCTACTCGCTGAACACTGAAGCTTTCTTT.

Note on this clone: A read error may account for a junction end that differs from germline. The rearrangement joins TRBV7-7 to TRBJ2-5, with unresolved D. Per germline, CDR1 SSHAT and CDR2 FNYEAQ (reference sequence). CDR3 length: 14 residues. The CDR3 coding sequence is TGTGCTAGCAGCTCACCGTCCACTCGAGAGACCCAGTACTTC. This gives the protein CASSSPSTRETQYF.

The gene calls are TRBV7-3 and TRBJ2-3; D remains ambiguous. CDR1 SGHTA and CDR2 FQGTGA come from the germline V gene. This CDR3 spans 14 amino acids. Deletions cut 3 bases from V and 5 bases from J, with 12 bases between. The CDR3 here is CASSLVSPGDTQYF. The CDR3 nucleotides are TGTGCCAGCAGCTTGGTGAGCCCGGGAGATACGCAGTATTTT.

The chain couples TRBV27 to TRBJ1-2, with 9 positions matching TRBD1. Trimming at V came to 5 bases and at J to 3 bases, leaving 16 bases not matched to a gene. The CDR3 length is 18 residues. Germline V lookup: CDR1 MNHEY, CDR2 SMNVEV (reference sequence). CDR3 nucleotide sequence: TGTGCCAGCAGTACCAAACAGGGGGCGCGGCTTTTTGACTATGGCTACACCTTC. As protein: CASSTKQGARLFDYGYTF.

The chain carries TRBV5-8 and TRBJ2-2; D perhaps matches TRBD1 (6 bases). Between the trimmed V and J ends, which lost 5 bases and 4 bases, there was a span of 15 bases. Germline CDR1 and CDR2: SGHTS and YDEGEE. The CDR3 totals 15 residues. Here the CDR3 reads CASSTGTQITGELFF. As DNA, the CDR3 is TGTGCCAGCAGTACCGGGACACAGATCACCGGGGAGCTGTTTTTT.

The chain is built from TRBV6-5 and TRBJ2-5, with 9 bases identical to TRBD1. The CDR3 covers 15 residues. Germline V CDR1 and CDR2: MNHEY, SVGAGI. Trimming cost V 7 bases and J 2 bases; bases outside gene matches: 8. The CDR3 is CASTRTGAIQETQYF. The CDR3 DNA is TGTGCCAGCACCCGGACAGGGGCCATTCAAGAGACCCAGTACTTC.